A single sample gave rise to the 3 T cell receptor beta chains below, sequenced in a study of vaccination and CD4 T cells after COVID-19. What these receptors recognize is not known. The Oncomine TCR Beta short-read assay was what sequenced the DNA obtained from cultured CD4+ T cells. TCRdb processed the PCR reads anew with MiXCR; each CDR3 protein has one entry. The data contain approximately 22,000 distinct CDR3 sequences, less than 40% of them seen just once; the ten biggest clones take up less than 3%. Time point noted: late sampling 161 to 241 days after vaccination in a few convalescent patients. Treatment specified: roughly nine-day PBMC culture with coronavirus spike peptide pools or control peptides (ViraFEST assay). The sample in question was CD4+ T cells from blood, cultured in vitro, obtained about 7 months after SARS-CoV-2 vaccination. The receptor source for this set is a human donor who had recovered from COVID-19.

The CDR3 region is CASIPDRGGGYTF. CDR3 bases: TGTGCCAGCATTCCGGACAGGGGAGGGGGCTACACCTTC. The genes are TRBV12-3 or TRBV12-4 and TRBJ1-2, with 9 bases lining up with TRBD1. Trimming at V came to 7 bases and at J to 8 bases, leaving 8 bases not matched to a gene. The CDR3 has 13 amino acids.

This chain uses TRBV7-3 with TRBJ2-2; 9 nucleotides align to TRBD2. V lost 4 bases to trimming and J lost 5 bases; unmatched junction nucleotides: 5. CDR1 and CDR2 (germline): SGHTA, FQGTGA. The CDR3 extends over 15 amino acids. The CDR3 nucleotides are TGTGCCAGCAGCTCCTTAGCGGGAGAGACCGGGGAGCTGTTTTTT. It is translated as CASSSLAGETGELFF.

This clonotype occurred a few times. The rearrangement links TRBV7-9 to TRBJ2-7; possibly TRBD2 for D (5 bases). V was cut by 2 bases and J by 0 bases, with 11 bases left in between. CDR1 is SEHNR and CDR2 is FQNEAQ in the germline V gene (reference sequence). The CDR3 length is 15 residues. The CDR3 nucleotides are TGTGCCAGCAGCTTACTTTACGCGGGCTCCTACGAGCAGTACTTC. Encoded protein: CASSLLYAGSYEQYF.